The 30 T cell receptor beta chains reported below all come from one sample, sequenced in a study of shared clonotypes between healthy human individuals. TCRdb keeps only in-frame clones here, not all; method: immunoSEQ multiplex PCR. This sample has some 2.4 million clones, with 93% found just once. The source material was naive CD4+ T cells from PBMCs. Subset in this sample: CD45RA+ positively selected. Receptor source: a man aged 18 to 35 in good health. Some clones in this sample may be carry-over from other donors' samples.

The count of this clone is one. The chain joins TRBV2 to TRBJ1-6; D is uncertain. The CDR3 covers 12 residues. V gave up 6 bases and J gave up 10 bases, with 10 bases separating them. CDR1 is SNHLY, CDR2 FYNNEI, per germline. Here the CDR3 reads CASRVDGSPLHF. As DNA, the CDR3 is TGTGCCAGCAGAGTGGACGGGTCACCCCTCCACTTT.

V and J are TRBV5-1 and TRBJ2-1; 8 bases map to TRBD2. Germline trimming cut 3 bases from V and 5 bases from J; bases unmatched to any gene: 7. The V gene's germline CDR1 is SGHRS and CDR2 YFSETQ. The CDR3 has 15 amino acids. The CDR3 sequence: CASSYLLAANNEQFF. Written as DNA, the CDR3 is TGCGCCAGCAGCTACCTACTAGCGGCAAACAATGAGCAGTTCTTC. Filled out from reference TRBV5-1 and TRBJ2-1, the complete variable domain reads KAGVTQTPRYLIKTRGQQVTLSCSPISGHRSVSWYQQTPGQGLQFLFEYFSETQRNKGNFPGRFSGRQFSNSRSEMNVSTLELGDSALYLCASSYLLAANNEQFFGPGTRLTVL.

CDR3 loop: CASSQSAGQNTGELFF. The CDR3 region has the DNA TGCGCCAGCAGCCAGTCAGCGGGACAGAACACCGGGGAGCTGTTTTTT. J is TRBJ2-2 and V is TRBV4-3; possible D gene TRBD2, 7 bases. The V end lost 3 bases, the J end lost 1 base, and 12 bases lay between the germline ends. Germline V gene sequence: CDR1 LGHNA, CDR2 YSLEER. This CDR3 is 16 amino acids long.

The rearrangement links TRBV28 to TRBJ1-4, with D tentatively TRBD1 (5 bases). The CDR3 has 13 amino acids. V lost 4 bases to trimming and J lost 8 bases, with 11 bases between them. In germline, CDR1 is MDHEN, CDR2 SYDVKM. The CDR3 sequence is CASSSGPREKLFF. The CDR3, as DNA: TGTGCCAGCAGTTCGGGACCACGAGAAAAACTGTTTTTT.

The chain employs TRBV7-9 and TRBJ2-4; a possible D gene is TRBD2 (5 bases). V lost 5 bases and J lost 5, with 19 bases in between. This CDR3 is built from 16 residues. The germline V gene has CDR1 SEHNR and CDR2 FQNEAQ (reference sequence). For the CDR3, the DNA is TGTGCCAGCAGCCCCGGCCCGAGGGCTACCCAAAACATTCAGTACTTC. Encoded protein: CASSPGPRATQNIQYF. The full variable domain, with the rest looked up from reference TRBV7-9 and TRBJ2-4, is DTGVSQNPRHKITKRGQNVTFRCDPISEHNRLYWYRQTLGQGPEFLTYFQNEAQLEKSRLLSDRFSAERPKGSFSTLEIQRTEQGDSAMYLCASSPGPRATQNIQYFGAGTRLSVL.

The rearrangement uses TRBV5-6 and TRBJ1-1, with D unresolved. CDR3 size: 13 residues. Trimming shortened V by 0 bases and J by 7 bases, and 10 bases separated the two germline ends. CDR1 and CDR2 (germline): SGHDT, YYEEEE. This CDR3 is CASSLVSKVEAFF. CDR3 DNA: TGTGCCAGCAGCTTGGTATCGAAAGTTGAAGCTTTCTTT.

This chain's CDR3 is CASSLNRAGLPTDTQYF. The CDR3 coding sequence is TGTGCCAGCAGTTTAAATCGTGCGGGATTGCCCACAGATACGCAGTATTTT. The chain carries TRBV27 and TRBJ2-3; possibly TRBD2 for D (6 bases). Germline loops: CDR1 MNHEY, CDR2 SMNVEV (reference sequence). The CDR3 is 17 amino acids. Trimming took off 2 bases at V and 2 bases at J, with 17 bases between the two ends.

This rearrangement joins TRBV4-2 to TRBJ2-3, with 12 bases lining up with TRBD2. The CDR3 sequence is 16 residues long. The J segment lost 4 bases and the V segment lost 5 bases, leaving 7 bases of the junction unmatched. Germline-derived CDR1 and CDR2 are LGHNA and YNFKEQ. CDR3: CASSWGLAGEADTQYF. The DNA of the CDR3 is TGTGCCAGCAGCTGGGGACTAGCGGGTGAGGCAGATACGCAGTATTTT.

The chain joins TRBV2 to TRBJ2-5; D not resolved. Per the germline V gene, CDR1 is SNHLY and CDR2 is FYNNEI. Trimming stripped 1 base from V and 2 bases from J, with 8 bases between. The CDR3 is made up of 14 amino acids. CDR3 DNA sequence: TGTGCCAGCAGTGAAGTGGCTGCTCAAGAGACCCAGTACTTC. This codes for CASSEVAAQETQYF.

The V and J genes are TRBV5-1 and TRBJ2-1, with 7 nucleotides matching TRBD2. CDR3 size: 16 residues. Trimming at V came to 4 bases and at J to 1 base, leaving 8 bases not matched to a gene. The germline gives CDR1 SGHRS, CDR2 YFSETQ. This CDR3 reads CASSHGSSGSYNEQFF. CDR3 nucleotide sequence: TGCGCCAGCAGCCATGGCTCTAGCGGTTCCTACAATGAGCAGTTCTTC.

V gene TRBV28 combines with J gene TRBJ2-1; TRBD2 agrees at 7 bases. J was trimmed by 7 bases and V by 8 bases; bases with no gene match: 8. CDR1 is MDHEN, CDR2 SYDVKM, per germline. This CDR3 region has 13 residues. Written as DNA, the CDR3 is TGTGCCAGCGTGGGGAGGGAGGCAAATGAGCAGTTCTTC. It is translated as CASVGREANEQFF.

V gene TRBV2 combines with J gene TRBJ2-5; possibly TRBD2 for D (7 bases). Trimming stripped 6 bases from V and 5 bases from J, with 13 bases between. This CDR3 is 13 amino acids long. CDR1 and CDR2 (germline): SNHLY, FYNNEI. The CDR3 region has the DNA TGTGCCAGCAGCCCACAGGGAGGGGAGACCCAGTACTTC. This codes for CASSPQGGETQYF.

The CDR3 is CASGPRISGNTIYF. The CDR3 region has the DNA TGTGCCAGCGGCCCCAGGATCTCTGGAAACACCATATATTTT. The chain carries TRBV28 and TRBJ1-3, with D uncertain. The germline V gene encodes CDR1 MDHEN and CDR2 SYDVKM. V was pared by 8 bases and J by 0 bases, with 11 bases between. This CDR3 has 14 amino acids.

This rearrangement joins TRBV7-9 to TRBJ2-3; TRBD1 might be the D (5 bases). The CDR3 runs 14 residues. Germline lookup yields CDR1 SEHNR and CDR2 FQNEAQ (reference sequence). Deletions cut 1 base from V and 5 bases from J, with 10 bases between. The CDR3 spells CASSLDRQRDTQYF. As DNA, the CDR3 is TGTGCCAGCAGCTTAGACCGACAGAGAGATACGCAGTATTTT.

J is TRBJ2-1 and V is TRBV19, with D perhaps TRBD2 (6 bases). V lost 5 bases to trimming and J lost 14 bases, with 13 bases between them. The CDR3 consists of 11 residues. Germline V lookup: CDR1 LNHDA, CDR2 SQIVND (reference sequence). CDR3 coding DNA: TGTGCCAGTAGTGACCGGGACTCAAAGTTCTTC. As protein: CASSDRDSKFF.

The CDR3 here is CASEEGGETQYF. CDR3 nucleotides: TGTGCCAGCGAGGAGGGTGGGGAGACCCAGTACTTC. The chain uses TRBV2 and TRBJ2-5, with D possibly being TRBD2 (6 bases). V lost 8 bases, J lost 5 bases, and 12 bases lay in between. This CDR3 spans 12 amino acids. The germline V gene encodes CDR1 SNHLY and CDR2 FYNNEI.

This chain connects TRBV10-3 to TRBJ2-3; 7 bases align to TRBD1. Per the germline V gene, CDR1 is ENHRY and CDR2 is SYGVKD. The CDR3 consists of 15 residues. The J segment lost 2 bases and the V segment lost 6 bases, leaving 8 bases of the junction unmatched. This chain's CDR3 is CAIRETGTVTDTQYF. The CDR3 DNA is TGTGCCATCAGGGAGACCGGGACAGTCACAGATACGCAGTATTTT.

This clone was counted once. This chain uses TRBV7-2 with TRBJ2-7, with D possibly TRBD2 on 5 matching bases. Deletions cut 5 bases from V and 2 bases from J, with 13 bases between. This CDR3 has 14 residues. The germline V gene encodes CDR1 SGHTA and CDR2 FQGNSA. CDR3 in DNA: TGTGCCAGCAGCCCGCGCCGGACTGCCTACGAGCAGTACTTC. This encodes CASSPRRTAYEQYF.

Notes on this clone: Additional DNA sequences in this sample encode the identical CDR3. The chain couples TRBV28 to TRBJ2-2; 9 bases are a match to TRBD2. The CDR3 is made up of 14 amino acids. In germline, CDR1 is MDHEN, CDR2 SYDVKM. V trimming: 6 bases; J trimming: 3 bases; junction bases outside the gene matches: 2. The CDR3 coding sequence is TGTGCCAGCAGGTTAGCGGGAGACACCGGGGAGCTGTTTTTT. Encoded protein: CASRLAGDTGELFF.

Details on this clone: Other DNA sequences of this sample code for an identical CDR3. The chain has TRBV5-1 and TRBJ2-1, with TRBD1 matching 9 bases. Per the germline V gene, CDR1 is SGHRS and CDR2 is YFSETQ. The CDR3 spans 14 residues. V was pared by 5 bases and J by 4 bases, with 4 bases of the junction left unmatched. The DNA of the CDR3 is TGCGCCAGCAGTGCCGGGACAGGGTACAATGAGCAGTTCTTC. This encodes CASSAGTGYNEQFF.

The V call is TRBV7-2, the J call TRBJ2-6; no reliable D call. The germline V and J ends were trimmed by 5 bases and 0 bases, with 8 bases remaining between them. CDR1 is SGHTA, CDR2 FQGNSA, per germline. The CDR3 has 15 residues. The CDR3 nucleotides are TGTGCCAGCAGCGCTCCTGCCTCTGGGGCCAACGTCCTGACTTTC. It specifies CASSAPASGANVLTF.

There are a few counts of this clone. CDR3 nucleotide sequence: TGTGCCAGGGGGGAGGAAGCTTTCTTT. Translated: CARGEEAFF. The genes are TRBV28 and TRBJ1-1; maybe TRBD1 (5 bases). Germline V gene sequence: CDR1 MDHEN, CDR2 SYDVKM. This CDR3 has 9 amino acids. V was shortened by 9 bases and J by 8 bases, with 7 bases between the two germline ends.

The CDR3 DNA follows: TGTGCCAGTAGGGCGGGAGGGCCGGGGGCCTACGAGCAGTACTTC. Translation: CASRAGGPGAYEQYF. This chain uses TRBV19 with TRBJ2-7; 9 positions agree with TRBD2. J was trimmed by 2 bases and V by 6 bases; bases with no gene match: 8. This CDR3 contains 15 residues. Germline CDR1 reads LNHDA; CDR2 reads SQIVND (reference sequence).

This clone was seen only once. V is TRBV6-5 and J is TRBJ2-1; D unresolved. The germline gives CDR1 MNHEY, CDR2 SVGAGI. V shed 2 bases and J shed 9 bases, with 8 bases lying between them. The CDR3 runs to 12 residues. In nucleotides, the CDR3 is TGTGCCAGCAGTTACCGGAGAGGTGAGCAGTTCTTC. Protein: CASSYRRGEQFF.

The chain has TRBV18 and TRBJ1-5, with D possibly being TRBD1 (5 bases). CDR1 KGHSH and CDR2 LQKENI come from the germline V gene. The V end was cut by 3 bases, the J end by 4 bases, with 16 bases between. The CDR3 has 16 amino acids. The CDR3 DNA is TGTGCCAGCTCACCGCAGGGACCTCAAACGAATCAGCCCCAGCATTTT. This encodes CASSPQGPQTNQPQHF.

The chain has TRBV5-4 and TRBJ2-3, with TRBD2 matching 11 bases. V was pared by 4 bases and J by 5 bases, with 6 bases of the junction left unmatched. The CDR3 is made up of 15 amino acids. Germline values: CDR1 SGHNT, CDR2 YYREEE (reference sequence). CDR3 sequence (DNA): TGTGCCAGCAGCACTACTAGCGGGAGTATAGATACGCAGTATTTT. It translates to CASSTTSGSIDTQYF.

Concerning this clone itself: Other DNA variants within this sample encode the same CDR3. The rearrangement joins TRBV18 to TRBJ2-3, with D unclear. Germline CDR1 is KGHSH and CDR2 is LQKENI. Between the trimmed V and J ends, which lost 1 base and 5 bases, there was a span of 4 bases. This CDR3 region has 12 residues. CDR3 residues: CASSPQRDTQYF. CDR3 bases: TGTGCCAGCTCACCACAGAGAGATACGCAGTATTTT.

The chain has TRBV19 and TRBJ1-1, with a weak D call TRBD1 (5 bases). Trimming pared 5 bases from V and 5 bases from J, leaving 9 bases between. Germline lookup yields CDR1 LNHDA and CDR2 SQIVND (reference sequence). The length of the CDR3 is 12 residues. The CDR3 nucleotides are TGTGCCAGTAGTCACAAGGGGACTGAAGCTTTCTTT. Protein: CASSHKGTEAFF.

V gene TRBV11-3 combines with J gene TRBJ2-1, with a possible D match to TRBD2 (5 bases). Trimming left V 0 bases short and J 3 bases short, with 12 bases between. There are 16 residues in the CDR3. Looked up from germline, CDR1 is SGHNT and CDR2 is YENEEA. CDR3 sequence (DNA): TGTGCCAGCAGCTTAGATGGTCGACTACTCTACAATGAGCAGTTCTTC. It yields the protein CASSLDGRLLYNEQFF.

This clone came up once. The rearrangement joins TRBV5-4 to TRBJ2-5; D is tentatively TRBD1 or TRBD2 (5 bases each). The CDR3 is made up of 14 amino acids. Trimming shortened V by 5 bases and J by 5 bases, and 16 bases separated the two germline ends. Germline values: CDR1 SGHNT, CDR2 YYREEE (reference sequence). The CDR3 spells CASSSGVGVETQYF. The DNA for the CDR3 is TGTGCCAGCAGTTCCGGAGTGGGGGTGGAGACCCAGTACTTC.